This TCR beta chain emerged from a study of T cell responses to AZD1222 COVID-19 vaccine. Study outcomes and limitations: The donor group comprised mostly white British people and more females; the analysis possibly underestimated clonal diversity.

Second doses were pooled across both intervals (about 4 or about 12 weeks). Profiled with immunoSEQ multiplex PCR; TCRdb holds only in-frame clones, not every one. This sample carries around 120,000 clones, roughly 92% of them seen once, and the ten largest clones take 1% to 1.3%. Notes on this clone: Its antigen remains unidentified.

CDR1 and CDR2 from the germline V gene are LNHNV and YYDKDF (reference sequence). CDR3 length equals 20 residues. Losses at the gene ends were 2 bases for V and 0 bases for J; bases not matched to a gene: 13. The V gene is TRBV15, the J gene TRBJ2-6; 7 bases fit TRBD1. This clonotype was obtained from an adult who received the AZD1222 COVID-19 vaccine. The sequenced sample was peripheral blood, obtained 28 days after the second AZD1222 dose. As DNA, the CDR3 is TGTGCCACCAGCAGAACCCCTGGACAGGATCCGTACTCTGGGGCCAACGTCCTGACTTTC. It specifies CATSRTPGQDPYSGANVLTF.